These T cell receptor beta chains were read from a single sample in a study of CD8 T cells in ankylosing spondylitis. TCRdb used MiXCR to reprocess the 5' RACE reads, holding one entry per CDR3 protein. This sample has about 33,000 distinct CDR3 sequences, with over 12% found just once. The sample taken for sequencing was blood. The receptors were gathered from a male donor with ankylosing spondylitis or in good health (not recorded which). The CDR3 runs from the conserved cysteine through the conserved F or W. Each record gives: J gene, D gene, clone size, V gene, CDR3 protein, CDR3 DNA. D genes are given only for firm matches. Clone size is shown for a subset of rows, as once, few, many or a class of expanded clone.

J: TRBJ2-7; D: .; size: few; V: TRBV11-1; CDR3: CASSFGQSNYEQYF; DNA: TGTGCCAGCAGCTTCGGACAGTCCAACTACGAGCAGTACTTC
J: TRBJ2-5; D: .; size: .; V: TRBV25-1; CDR3: CASSSRGTVKETQYF; DNA: TGTGCCAGCAGTTCTAGGGGGACTGTCAAAGAGACCCAGTACTTC
J: TRBJ2-2; D: .; size: .; V: TRBV6-1; CDR3: CASSGQHRVTGELFF; DNA: TGTGCCAGCAGTGGCCAGCACAGAGTGACCGGGGAGCTGTTTTTT
J: TRBJ1-1; D: .; size: .; V: TRBV6-1; CDR3: CASSDWGIMNTEAFF; DNA: TGTGCCAGCAGTGACTGGGGGATCATGAACACTGAAGCTTTCTTT
J: TRBJ2-3; D: TRBD2; size: few; V: TRBV20-1; CDR3: CSANSGIIDTQYF; DNA: TGCAGTGCTAATAGCGGGATAATAGATACGCAGTATTTT
J: TRBJ2-6; D: .; size: .; V: TRBV20-1; CDR3: CSAPRGSGANVLTF; DNA: TGCAGTGCTCCCAGGGGCTCAGGGGCCAACGTCCTGACTTTC
J: TRBJ1-4; D: .; size: few; V: TRBV12-3/TRBV12-4; CDR3: CASSRSLGGEKLFF; DNA: TGTGCCAGCAGTCGGTCGTTGGGGGGTGAAAAACTGTTTTTT
J: TRBJ1-5; D: .; size: .; V: TRBV28; CDR3: CASSIYSGGRGFQHF; DNA: TGTGCCAGCAGTATTTACAGTGGGGGTCGAGGGTTCCAGCATTTT
J: TRBJ1-3; D: TRBD1; size: .; V: TRBV6-6; CDR3: CASRTGTGINTIYF; DNA: TGTGCCAGCAGAACCGGGACAGGGATAAACACCATATATTTT
J: TRBJ2-1; D: TRBD2; size: many; V: TRBV20-1; CDR3: CSADLSQRGLNEQFF; DNA: TGCAGTGCTGACCTGAGCCAGCGGGGGCTAAATGAGCAGTTCTTC
J: TRBJ2-7; D: TRBD2; size: once; V: TRBV27; CDR3: CASSFKRASGTPYEQYF; DNA: TGTGCCAGCAGTTTTAAGAGGGCTAGCGGTACCCCCTACGAGCAGTACTTC
J: TRBJ2-3; D: .; size: once; V: TRBV14; CDR3: CASSQAEDTQYF; DNA: TGTGCCAGCAGCCAAGCTGAGGATACGCAGTATTTT
J: TRBJ2-2; D: .; size: .; V: TRBV30; CDR3: CAWSVGDTGELFF; DNA: TGTGCCTGGAGTGTCGGGGACACCGGGGAGCTGTTTTTT
J: TRBJ1-1; D: TRBD1; size: many; V: TRBV5-6; CDR3: CASSLVQGAEAFF; DNA: TGTGCCAGCAGCTTGGTCCAGGGGGCTGAAGCTTTCTTT
J: TRBJ1-5; D: .; size: few; V: TRBV21-1; CDR3: CASRKRCLPNQPQHF; DNA: TGTGCCAGCAGAAAGAGGTGTCTTCCTAATCAGCCCCAGCATTTT
J: TRBJ1-1; D: .; size: .; V: TRBV20-1; CDR3: CSASSRGDTEAFF; DNA: TGCAGTGCTTCATCCAGGGGCGACACTGAAGCTTTCTTT
J: TRBJ1-1; D: .; size: .; V: TRBV29-1; CDR3: CSVEEGSAEAFF; DNA: TGCAGCGTTGAAGAGGGGTCGGCTGAAGCTTTCTTT
J: TRBJ1-5; D: .; size: few; V: TRBV24-1; CDR3: CATSETLSNQPQHF; DNA: TGTGCCACCAGTGAGACTCTTAGCAATCAGCCCCAGCATTTT
J: TRBJ2-4; D: .; size: few; V: TRBV6-2/TRBV6-3; CDR3: CASSYRLNIQYF; DNA: TGTGCCAGCAGTTACCGGCTGAACATTCAGTACTTC
J: TRBJ2-3; D: .; size: .; V: TRBV6-2/TRBV6-3; CDR3: CASSRVDTQYF; DNA: TGTGCCAGCAGCCGGGTTGATACGCAGTATTTT
J: TRBJ2-1; D: TRBD2; size: few; V: TRBV7-6; CDR3: CASSPGVAGANEQFF; DNA: TGTGCCAGCAGCCCGGGAGTAGCGGGGGCCAATGAGCAGTTCTTC
J: TRBJ2-2; D: .; size: few; V: TRBV28; CDR3: CATRPPTGWTGELFF; DNA: TGTGCCACCAGACCGCCCACAGGGTGGACCGGGGAGCTGTTTTTT
J: TRBJ2-7; D: .; size: few; V: TRBV4-3; CDR3: CASSQDGLEEQYF; DNA: TGCGCCAGCAGCCAAGATGGGCTAGAAGAGCAGTACTTC
J: TRBJ2-2; D: .; size: few; V: TRBV5-1; CDR3: CASRESGELFF; DNA: TGCGCCAGCCGAGAATCCGGGGAGCTGTTTTTT
J: TRBJ1-1; D: .; size: .; V: TRBV5-1; CDR3: CASGDQGSYTEAFF; DNA: TGCGCCAGCGGAGACCAGGGTTCGTACACTGAAGCTTTCTTT
J: TRBJ1-1; D: .; size: many; V: TRBV7-2; CDR3: CASSLDLQGPEAFF; DNA: TGTGCCAGCAGCTTAGATTTACAGGGCCCTGAAGCTTTCTTT
J: TRBJ2-5; D: TRBD1; size: .; V: TRBV10-3; CDR3: CAVGEGGKTQYF; DNA: TGTGCCGTGGGGGAAGGGGGCAAGACCCAGTACTTC
J: TRBJ2-1; D: TRBD1; size: few; V: TRBV11-1; CDR3: CASSLAPQGDNEQFF; DNA: TGTGCCAGCAGCTTAGCGCCGCAGGGGGACAATGAGCAGTTCTTC
J: TRBJ1-4; D: TRBD1; size: few; V: TRBV7-2; CDR3: CASAETGGNEKLFF; DNA: TGTGCCAGCGCCGAAACAGGGGGTAATGAAAAACTGTTTTTT
J: TRBJ2-1; D: .; size: .; V: TRBV7-3; CDR3: CASSLRQFDEQFF; DNA: TGTGCCAGCAGCTTAAGACAGTTTGATGAGCAGTTCTTC
J: TRBJ2-3; D: .; size: .; V: TRBV7-2; CDR3: CASSLGGGVGKGTDTQYF; DNA: TGTGCCAGCAGCTTAGGAGGTGGGGTTGGGAAGGGGACAGATACGCAGTATTTT
J: TRBJ1-4; D: .; size: few; V: TRBV6-2/TRBV6-3; CDR3: CASRTDRGFNEKLFF; DNA: TGTGCCAGCAGGACGGATCGGGGTTTTAATGAAAAACTGTTTTTT
J: TRBJ1-2; D: .; size: .; V: TRBV27; CDR3: CASSSGTVAGYTF; DNA: TGTGCCAGCAGTTCGGGGACCGTCGCTGGCTACACCTTC
J: TRBJ2-5; D: TRBD2; size: few; V: TRBV7-2; CDR3: CASSLGLAGAGETQYF; DNA: TGTGCCAGCAGCTTAGGGCTAGCGGGAGCAGGAGAGACCCAGTACTTC
J: TRBJ1-4; D: TRBD1; size: few; V: TRBV7-9; CDR3: CASSFRDREFNEKLFF; DNA: TGTGCCAGCAGCTTCCGGGACAGGGAGTTTAATGAAAAACTGTTTTTT
J: TRBJ1-5; D: .; size: .; V: TRBV20-1; CDR3: CSAKRRGRDQPQHF; DNA: TGCAGTGCTAAACGCAGAGGGAGGGATCAGCCCCAGCATTTT
J: TRBJ2-1; D: .; size: .; V: TRBV28; CDR3: CASSFFSMDTTIEQFF; DNA: TGTGCCAGCAGTTTTTTTAGTATGGATACTACAATCGAGCAGTTCTTC
J: TRBJ1-5; D: TRBD1; size: few; V: TRBV28; CDR3: CASIPRQGAQPQHF; DNA: TGTGCCAGCATTCCCCGACAGGGAGCTCAGCCCCAGCATTTT
J: TRBJ2-7; D: TRBD2; size: few; V: TRBV28; CDR3: CVSGSYEQYF; DNA: TGTGTGAGCGGGAGCTACGAGCAGTACTTC
J: TRBJ2-4; D: .; size: few; V: TRBV5-1; CDR3: CASTPRGRGIKNIQYF; DNA: TGCGCCAGCACCCCCCGTGGAAGGGGAATTAAAAACATTCAGTACTTC